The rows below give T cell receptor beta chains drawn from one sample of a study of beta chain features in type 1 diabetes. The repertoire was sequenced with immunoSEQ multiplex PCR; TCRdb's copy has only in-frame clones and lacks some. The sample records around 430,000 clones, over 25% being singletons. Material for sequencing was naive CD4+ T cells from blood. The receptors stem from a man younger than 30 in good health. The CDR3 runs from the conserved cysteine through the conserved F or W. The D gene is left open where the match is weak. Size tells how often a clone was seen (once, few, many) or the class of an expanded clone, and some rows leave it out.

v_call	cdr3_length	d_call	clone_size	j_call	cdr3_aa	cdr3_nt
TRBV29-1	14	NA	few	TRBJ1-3	CSVDEGFPGNTIYF	TGCAGCGTTGACGAGGGGTTCCCTGGAAACACCATATATTTT
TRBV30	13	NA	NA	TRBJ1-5	CAWSRASNQPQHF	TGTGCCTGGAGTAGGGCTAGCAATCAGCCCCAGCATTTT
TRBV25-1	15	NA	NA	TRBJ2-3	CASSEYQGSTDTQYF	TGTGCCAGCAGTGAATATCAGGGTAGCACAGATACGCAGTATTTT
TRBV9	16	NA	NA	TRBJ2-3	CASSVDLGASTDTQYF	TGTGCCAGCAGCGTAGATCTGGGGGCAAGCACAGATACGCAGTATTTT
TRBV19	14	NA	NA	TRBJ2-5	CASSMNRRGETQYF	TGTGCCAGTAGTATGAACCGGCGAGGGGAGACCCAGTACTTC
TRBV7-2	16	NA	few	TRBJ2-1	CASSLEGTSSYNEQFF	TGTGCCAGCAGCTTAGAGGGCACGAGCTCCTACAATGAGCAGTTCTTC
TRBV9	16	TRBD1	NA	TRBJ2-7	CASSAGRTGVLSEQYF	TGTGCCAGCAGCGCCGGCCGGACAGGGGTGTTGAGCGAGCAGTACTTC
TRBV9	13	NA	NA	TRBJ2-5	CASSVRPAETQYF	TGTGCCAGCAGCGTGAGACCGGCGGAGACCCAGTACTTC
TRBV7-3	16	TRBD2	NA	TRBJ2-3	CASSLVSGRAGDTQYF	TGTGCCAGCAGCCTTGTGAGCGGGAGGGCTGGCGATACGCAGTATTTT
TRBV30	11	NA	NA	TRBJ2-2	CAWRTMGELFF	TGTGCCTGGCGGACTATGGGGGAGCTGTTTTTT
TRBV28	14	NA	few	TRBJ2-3	CASSLAASPDTQYF	TGTGCCAGCAGTTTAGCGGCTAGTCCAGATACGCAGTATTTT
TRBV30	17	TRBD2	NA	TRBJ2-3	CAWSSRRTSGFTDTQYF	TGTGCCTGGAGTTCGAGGAGGACTAGCGGTTTCACAGATACGCAGTATTTT
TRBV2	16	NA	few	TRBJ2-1	CASSHKYPSSYNEQFF	TGTGCCAGCAGTCATAAATACCCCAGCTCCTACAATGAGCAGTTCTTC
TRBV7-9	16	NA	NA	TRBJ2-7	CASSLRVKDEGDEQYF	TGTGCCAGCAGCTTGAGGGTAAAGGACGAGGGCGACGAGCAGTACTTC
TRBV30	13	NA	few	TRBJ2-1	CAWSVQQLNEQFF	TGTGCCTGGAGTGTACAGCAACTCAATGAGCAGTTCTTC
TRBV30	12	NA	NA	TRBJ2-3	CAWSVGGDTQYF	TGTGCCTGGAGTGTGGGTGGGGATACGCAGTATTTT
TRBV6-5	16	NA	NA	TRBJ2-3	CASSSLRGSSTDTQYF	TGTGCCAGCAGTTCACTCAGGGGTTCTAGCACAGATACGCAGTATTTT
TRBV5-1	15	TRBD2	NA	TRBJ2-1	CASSLTSGTYNEQFF	TGCGCCAGCAGCTTGACTAGCGGAACTTACAATGAGCAGTTCTTC
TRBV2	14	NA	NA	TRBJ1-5	CASSEQGMAQPQHF	TGTGCCAGCAGTGAACAGGGGATGGCGCAGCCCCAGCATTTT
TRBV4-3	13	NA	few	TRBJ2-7	CASSQELGAEQYF	TGCGCCAGCAGCCAAGAACTCGGGGCCGAGCAGTACTTC
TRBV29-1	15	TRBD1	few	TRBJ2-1	CSVEGAYRGNNEQFF	TGCAGCGTTGAGGGGGCCTACAGGGGGAACAATGAGCAGTTCTTC
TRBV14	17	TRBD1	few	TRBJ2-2	CASSPMMGQKNTGELFF	TGTGCCAGCAGCCCCATGATGGGACAGAAGAACACCGGGGAGCTGTTTTTT
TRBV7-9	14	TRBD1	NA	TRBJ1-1	CASSFDRGGTEAFF	TGTGCCAGCAGCTTTGACAGGGGTGGGACTGAAGCTTTCTTT
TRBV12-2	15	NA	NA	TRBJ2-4	CASRFLREAKNIQYF	TGTGCAAGTCGCTTTCTGCGGGAGGCCAAAAACATTCAGTACTTC
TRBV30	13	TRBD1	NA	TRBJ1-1	CAWMRQGEGEAFF	TGTGCCTGGATGAGACAGGGTGAGGGTGAAGCTTTCTTT
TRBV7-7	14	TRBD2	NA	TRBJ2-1	CASSLVTGGRDQFF	TGTGCTAGCAGCTTGGTGACTGGCGGGAGGGATCAGTTCTTC
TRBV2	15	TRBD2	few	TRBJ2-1	CASRRLAGNYNEQFF	TGTGCCAGCAGGAGACTAGCGGGTAACTACAATGAGCAGTTCTTC
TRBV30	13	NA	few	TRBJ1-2	CAWSLGSNYGYTF	TGTGCCTGGAGTCTGGGAAGTAACTATGGCTACACCTTC
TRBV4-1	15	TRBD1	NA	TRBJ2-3	CASSYTGAPADTQYF	TGCGCCAGCAGCTATACAGGGGCCCCAGCAGATACGCAGTATTTT
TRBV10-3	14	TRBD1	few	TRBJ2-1	CAISGTGQRDEQFF	TGTGCCATCAGTGGGACAGGACAGAGGGATGAGCAGTTCTTC
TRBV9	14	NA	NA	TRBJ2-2	CASRWTVNTGELFF	TGTGCCAGCAGATGGACGGTGAACACCGGGGAGCTGTTTTTT
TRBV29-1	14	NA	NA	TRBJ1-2	CSVESRTTNYGYTF	TGCAGCGTTGAAAGCCGGACAACTAACTATGGCTACACCTTC
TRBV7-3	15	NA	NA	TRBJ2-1	CASSLTGISDNEQFF	TGTGCCAGCAGCTTAACGGGGATATCGGACAATGAGCAGTTCTTC
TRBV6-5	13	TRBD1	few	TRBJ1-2	CASRSDRAYGYTF	TGTGCCAGCAGATCAGACAGGGCCTATGGCTACACCTTC
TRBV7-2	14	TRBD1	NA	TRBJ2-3	CASSRDRSTDTQYF	TGTGCCAGCAGCCGGGACAGAAGCACAGATACGCAGTATTTT
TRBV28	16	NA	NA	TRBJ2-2	CASSGTPGRETGELFF	TGTGCCAGCAGCGGGACCCCGGGACGAGAAACCGGGGAGCTGTTTTTT
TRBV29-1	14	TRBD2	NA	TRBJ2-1	CSVGPGGVGNEQFF	TGCAGCGTAGGACCGGGAGGGGTCGGCAATGAGCAGTTCTTC
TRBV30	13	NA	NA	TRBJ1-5	CAWSVLSNQPQHF	TGTGCCTGGAGTGTACTTTCAAATCAGCCCCAGCATTTT
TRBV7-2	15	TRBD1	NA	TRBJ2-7	CASSLGWDRVYEQYF	TGTGCCAGCAGTCTAGGGTGGGACAGGGTTTACGAGCAGTACTTC
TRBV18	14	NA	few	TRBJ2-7	CASSPPGRAYEQYF	TGTGCCAGCTCACCACCAGGCAGGGCCTACGAGCAGTACTTC
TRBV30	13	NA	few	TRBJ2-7	CAWSRGISYEQYF	TGTGCCTGGAGTAGGGGGATCTCCTACGAGCAGTACTTC
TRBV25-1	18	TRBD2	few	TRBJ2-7	CASSDMGPSSGRVHEQYF	TGTGCCAGCAGTGACATGGGACCTTCTAGCGGGAGGGTCCACGAGCAGTACTTC
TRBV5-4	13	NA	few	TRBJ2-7	CASSEAGVYEQYF	TGTGCCAGCAGCGAGGCAGGGGTCTACGAGCAGTACTTC
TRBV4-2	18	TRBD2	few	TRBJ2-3	CASSQDAAGGPVTDTQYF	TGTGCCAGCAGCCAAGATGCAGCGGGAGGGCCGGTCACAGATACGCAGTATTTT